Here is one TCR beta chain with its context. CDR1 and CDR2 (germline): LNHDA, SQIVND (reference sequence). The CDR3 has 15 residues. This entry is derived from a study of T cells in tumors after PD-1 blockade. Study details: No patient had prior checkpoint blockade, systemic immunosuppression, or radiotherapy within 4 weeks.

Profiled with immunoSEQ multiplex PCR; TCRdb holds only in-frame clones, not every one. Among 13,000 to 15,000 clones listed, roughly 82% were seen once. The gene calls are TRBV19 and TRBJ2-3, with 7 bases lining up with TRBD2. The TCR originated in a human donor with basal cell carcinoma. The material was PBMCs, obtained after anti-PD-1 treatment. In DNA form, the CDR3 reads TGTCCACTCAGGACGGGGCGGGAGCACACAGATACGCAGTATTTT. Translating it yields CPLRTGREHTDTQYF.